This T cell receptor beta chain was identified in a study of blood T cell repertoires in COVID-19. Per the germline V gene, CDR1 is SEHNR and CDR2 is FQNEAQ (reference sequence). V lost 6 bases and J lost 8, with 16 bases in between. The length of the CDR3 is 14 residues. This table comes from immunoSEQ multiplex PCR, and its TCRdb copy is limited to in-frame clones, with some not included. The sample contains some 120,000 clones, around nine tenths of which appear only once. This clonotype originated in a human donor in a cohort sampled during active COVID-19. The sequenced material came from peripheral blood. This rearrangement joins TRBV7-9 to TRBJ1-4; D might be TRBD1 (6 bases). In nucleotides, the CDR3 is TGTGCCAGCAGACCTTGGCAGGGGACGGAAAAACTGTTTTTT. Amino acids: CASRPWQGTEKLFF.